This T cell receptor beta chain originates from a study of chemoradiotherapy in HPV16-positive cancers. Overall study findings and caveats: Non-HPV-specific T cells did not expand in tumors during treatment, whereas candidate HPV-specific clones and E7-related motifs did.

Samples were taken several times over chemoradiotherapy. The repertoire was sequenced with immunoSEQ multiplex PCR; TCRdb's copy has only in-frame clones and lacks some. The sample contains under 70,000 clones, around 90% of which appear only once. V was pared by 4 bases and J by 8 bases, with 11 bases between. Germline CDR1 and CDR2: ENHRY and SYGVKD. The CDR3 has 12 residues. Regarding this clone: Its antigen is currently unknown.

This chain links TRBV10-3 with TRBJ1-2, with a tentative D call TRBD1 (5 bases). Material: blood, obtained from a patient who underwent chemoradiotherapy. This receptor was obtained from a human donor with HPV-associated anogenital cancer. The CDR3 nucleotides read TGTGCCATCAGTGGGTCAGGGTTCGGCTACACCTTC. Translated: CAISGSGFGYTF.